Shown below are 23 T cell receptor beta chains from a single sample sequenced in a study of blood T cell repertoires in COVID-19. Repertoires were generated with immunoSEQ multiplex PCR, while TCRdb's copy carries only in-frame clones and drops some. This sample carries around 300,000 clones, roughly 91% of them seen once, and the ten largest clones take roughly 2%. Specimen: PBMCs or T cells enriched from blood (not recorded which). These receptors originate from a woman aged 55-69 years in a cohort exposed to, infected with or recovered from COVID-19 (not recorded which).

In the case of this clone: The same CDR3 arises from other DNA sequences in this sample as well. This chain joins TRBV9 and TRBJ2-5, with unresolved D. Trimming cost V 0 bases and J 1 base, with 4 bases left between them. The CDR3 is 13 amino acids. CDR1 is SGDLS and CDR2 is YYNGEE in the germline V gene. CDR3 bases: TGTGCCAGCAGCGTAGGCGGCCAAGAGACCCAGTACTTC. It specifies CASSVGGQETQYF. Filled out from reference TRBV9 and TRBJ2-5, the complete variable domain reads DSGVTQTPKHLITATGQRVTLRCSPRSGDLSVYWYQQSLDQGLQFLIQYYNGEERAKGNILERFSAQQFPDLHSELNLSSLELGDSALYFCASSVGGQETQYFGPGTRLLVL.

This sequence joins TRBV3-1 (or the pseudogene TRBV3-2) and TRBJ2-5, with 10 bases aligning to TRBD2. Trimming at V came to 5 bases and at J to 5 bases, leaving 14 bases not matched to a gene. Germline assignment: CDR1 LGHDT and CDR2 YNNKEL (reference sequence). This CDR3 has 17 amino acids. CDR3 sequence: CASSRASGSGERETQYF. As DNA, the CDR3 is TGTGCCAGCAGCAGGGCTAGCGGGAGTGGGGAGAGGGAGACCCAGTACTTC.

Worth noting for this clone: One junction end disagrees with the germline gene, perhaps due to a read error. V gene TRBV5-4 combines with J gene TRBJ2-5; 13 positions match TRBD2. Per germline, CDR1 SGHNT and CDR2 YYREEE (reference sequence). The CDR3 length is 17 residues. The CDR3 spells CASRTGLAGPEEDTQYF. The CDR3 coding sequence is TGTGCCAGCAGAACGGGACTAGCGGGACCCGAGGAAGACACCCAGTACTTC.

The rearrangement joins TRBV11-2 to TRBJ2-1; TRBD2 matches at 12 bases. This CDR3 spans 18 amino acids. Germline loops: CDR1 SGHAT, CDR2 FQNNGV. Unmatched junction bases numbered 9, after V lost 0 bases and J lost 6 bases. The CDR3 bases are TGTGCCAGCAGCTTAGATTTGGCTAGCGGGAGGGTAACCAATGAGCAGTTCTTC. Its translation: CASSLDLASGRVTNEQFF.

This clone has more than one count but fewer than ten. This chain connects TRBV7-9 to TRBJ2-7, with D possibly being TRBD2 (7 bases). Trimming took off 8 bases at V and 3 bases at J, with 20 bases between the two ends. The CDR3 has 15 residues. Germline loops: CDR1 SEHNR, CDR2 FQNEAQ (reference sequence). CDR3: CASAGGGGVNYEQYF. The CDR3 DNA reads as TGTGCCAGCGCCGGGGGCGGGGGAGTTAACTACGAGCAGTACTTC.

The J gene is TRBJ1-5, the V gene TRBV6-5; 8 positions agree with TRBD1. V dropped 4 bases and J dropped 6; count of bases not matched to a gene: 2. Germline V lookup: CDR1 MNHEY, CDR2 SVGAGI. The CDR3 extends over 13 amino acids. CDR3 in DNA: TGTGCCAGCAGTTCGGACAGGGTTCAGCCCCAGCATTTT. Its translation is CASSSDRVQPQHF.

V gene TRBV20-1 combines with J gene TRBJ2-7; unclear D gene. Trimming left V 6 bases short and J 5 bases short, with 8 bases between. The CDR3 extends over 10 amino acids. CDR1 is DFQATT and CDR2 is SNEGSKA in the germline V gene (reference sequence). CDR3 loop: CSATQNEQYF. In nucleotides, the CDR3 is TGCAGTGCCACCCAGAACGAGCAGTACTTC.

The gene calls are TRBV7-2 and TRBJ1-1; D unresolved. Between the trimmed V and J ends, which lost 0 bases and 6 bases, there was a span of 8 bases. Germline V gene data show CDR1 as SGHTA and CDR2 as FQGNSA. This CDR3 contains 13 residues. CDR3 amino acids: CASSLAVQAEAFF. As DNA, the CDR3 is TGTGCCAGCAGCTTAGCGGTCCAGGCTGAAGCTTTCTTT.

This clone was picked up a small number of times. The rearrangement joins TRBV4-3 to TRBJ1-1, with 10 bases lining up with TRBD1. The CDR3 loop spans 15 amino acids. V lost 3 bases to trimming and J lost 6 bases; unmatched junction nucleotides: 7. Germline V gene data show CDR1 as LGHNA and CDR2 as YSLEER. The CDR3 DNA follows: TGCGCCAGCAGCCATGCTGGGACAGGGGCTCCTGAAGCTTTCTTT. Its protein product is CASSHAGTGAPEAFF.

The chain uses TRBV11-2 and TRBJ2-3, with TRBD2 identical over 8 bases. CDR3 length: 16 residues. The germline gives CDR1 SGHAT, CDR2 FQNNGV. J was trimmed by 1 base and V by 5 bases; bases with no gene match: 8. CDR3 loop: CASSLTGTSGTDTQYF. Written as DNA, the CDR3 is TGTGCCAGCAGCCTAACCGGGACTAGTGGCACAGATACGCAGTATTTT.

This chain links TRBV19 with TRBJ1-5; TRBD1 matches at 11 bases. CDR3 length: 17 residues. V lost 9 bases to trimming and J lost 2 bases; unmatched junction nucleotides: 12. Germline-derived CDR1 and CDR2 are LNHDA and SQIVND (reference sequence). CDR3 protein: CASKGQGAGGGNQPQHF. The DNA of the CDR3 is TGTGCCAGCAAAGGACAGGGGGCTGGTGGGGGCAATCAGCCCCAGCATTTT.

This clone was observed a few times. V and J are TRBV9 and TRBJ1-4, with 8 bases fitting TRBD1. J lost 3 bases, V lost 3 bases, and 7 bases had no gene match. From germline, CDR1 is SGDLS and CDR2 YYNGEE. The CDR3 totals 16 residues. The CDR3 DNA is TGTGCCAGCAGCGGCCGACAGGGGAACGCTAATGAAAAACTGTTTTTT. Its translation: CASSGRQGNANEKLFF. Combining the CDR3 with reference TRBV9 and TRBJ1-4 gives the whole variable domain DSGVTQTPKHLITATGQRVTLRCSPRSGDLSVYWYQQSLDQGLQFLIQYYNGEERAKGNILERFSAQQFPDLHSELNLSSLELGDSALYFCASSGRQGNANEKLFFGSGTQLSVL.

The genes are TRBV5-1 and TRBJ2-1; 9 bases line up with TRBD2. CDR3 size: 14 residues. V lost 6 bases, J lost 10 bases, and 11 bases stayed unmatched. Germline V gene data show CDR1 as SGHRS and CDR2 as YFSETQ. CDR3 DNA: TGCGCCAGCAAGGGGACTAGCCGGGATGGGGAGCAGTTCTTC. The encoded protein is CASKGTSRDGEQFF.

The chain recombines TRBV5-1 with TRBJ2-1; TRBD1 agrees at 7 bases. Trimming cost V 4 bases and J 0 bases; bases outside gene matches: 10. This CDR3 has 17 amino acids. Germline V gene sequence: CDR1 SGHRS, CDR2 YFSETQ. The CDR3 bases are TGCGCCAGCAGCCAGACCGACAGGGCCGGCTCCTACAATGAGCAGTTCTTC. It yields the protein CASSQTDRAGSYNEQFF. Variable domain in full (rest from reference TRBV5-1 and TRBJ2-1): KAGVTQTPRYLIKTRGQQVTLSCSPISGHRSVSWYQQTPGQGLQFLFEYFSETQRNKGNFPGRFSGRQFSNSRSEMNVSTLELGDSALYLCASSQTDRAGSYNEQFFGPGTRLTVL.

This sequence joins TRBV28 and TRBJ1-6, with 8 bases aligning to TRBD1. V trimming: 3 bases; J trimming: 11 bases; junction bases outside the gene matches: 6. Germline CDR1 is MDHEN and CDR2 is SYDVKM. The CDR3 extends over 14 amino acids. CDR3: CASSLDRVRAPLHF. The DNA for the CDR3 is TGTGCCAGCAGTTTGGACAGGGTTAGAGCACCCCTCCACTTT.

The J gene is TRBJ1-5, the V gene TRBV6-2 or TRBV6-3; 11 nucleotides align to TRBD1. The V gene end was trimmed by 5 bases and the J gene end by 2 bases; junction bases not matched to a gene: 11. The CDR3 contains 18 residues. The germline V gene has CDR1 MNHEY and CDR2 SVGEGT. CDR3 DNA: TGTGCCAGCAGTACACGGACAGGGGGCGCGCGGGGCAATCAGCCCCAGCATTTT. It yields the protein CASSTRTGGARGNQPQHF.

The genes are TRBV3-1 (or the pseudogene TRBV3-2) and TRBJ2-5; the match to TRBD2 covers 9 bases. V trimming: 5 bases; J trimming: 6 bases; junction bases outside the gene matches: 10. The CDR3 runs 15 residues. Germline V gene sequence: CDR1 LGHDT, CDR2 YNNKEL (reference sequence). The CDR3 loop reads CASSKALAGRKTQYF. The CDR3 bases are TGTGCCAGCAGCAAAGCCCTAGCGGGACGGAAGACCCAGTACTTC.

The V gene is TRBV5-1, the J gene TRBJ2-7, with D possibly being TRBD1 (5 bases). V lost 2 bases, J lost 5 bases, and 17 bases lay in between. Germline V gene lookup returns CDR1 SGHRS and CDR2 YFSETQ. The CDR3 is 15 amino acids. CDR3 sequence (DNA): TGCGCCAGCAGCTTCAAACCGGGCCAGGGTGACGAGCAGTACTTC. Translated: CASSFKPGQGDEQYF.

CDR3 DNA: TGTGCCAGCAGGGAATCCGGGACAGGGCCTGTTGAGCAGTACTTC. It specifies CASRESGTGPVEQYF. The genes are TRBV2 and TRBJ2-7; 9 positions match TRBD1. CDR1 and CDR2 from the germline V gene are SNHLY and FYNNEI. CDR3 length: 15 residues. The J segment lost 7 bases and the V segment lost 6 bases, leaving 13 bases of the junction unmatched.

The rearrangement links TRBV9 to TRBJ1-3; 8 bases map to TRBD1. After removal of 0 bases from V and 4 bases from J, the junction contained 3 bases not matched to a gene. The CDR3 totals 15 residues. Germline CDR1 reads SGDLS; CDR2 reads YYNGEE. This CDR3 reads CASSVAGGEGNTIYF. The CDR3, as DNA: TGTGCCAGCAGCGTAGCAGGGGGCGAGGGAAACACCATATATTTT. Supplemented by reference TRBV9 and TRBJ1-3, the full variable domain reads DSGVTQTPKHLITATGQRVTLRCSPRSGDLSVYWYQQSLDQGLQFLIQYYNGEERAKGNILERFSAQQFPDLHSELNLSSLELGDSALYFCASSVAGGEGNTIYFGEGSWLTVV.

The genes are TRBV7-2 and TRBJ2-2; 9 nucleotides agree with TRBD1. The CDR3 length is 16 residues. Unmatched junction bases numbered 9, after V lost 7 bases and J lost 3 bases. The V gene's germline CDR1 is SGHTA and CDR2 FQGNSA. CDR3 protein: CASTPRDRADTGELFF. The DNA of the CDR3 is TGTGCCAGCACCCCCCGGGACAGGGCGGACACCGGGGAGCTGTTTTTT.

This chain connects TRBV2 to TRBJ1-2; D is possibly TRBD1 (6 bases). Deletions cut 6 bases from V and 6 bases from J, with 14 bases between. The CDR3 is 13 amino acids. The germline V gene has CDR1 SNHLY and CDR2 FYNNEI. Here the CDR3 reads CASRQGLGDGYTF. As DNA, the CDR3 is TGTGCCAGCAGACAGGGTTTGGGAGATGGCTACACCTTC.

The gene calls are TRBV6-1 and TRBJ2-4, with D tentatively TRBD2 (6 bases). Trimming cost V 2 bases and J 8 bases, with 16 bases left between them. The germline V gene has CDR1 MNHNS and CDR2 SASEGT. The CDR3 covers 15 residues. Here the CDR3 DNA reads TGTGCCAGCAGTGAATGGTTGGAGGGAGCATACATTCAGTACTTC. Protein: CASSEWLEGAYIQYF.